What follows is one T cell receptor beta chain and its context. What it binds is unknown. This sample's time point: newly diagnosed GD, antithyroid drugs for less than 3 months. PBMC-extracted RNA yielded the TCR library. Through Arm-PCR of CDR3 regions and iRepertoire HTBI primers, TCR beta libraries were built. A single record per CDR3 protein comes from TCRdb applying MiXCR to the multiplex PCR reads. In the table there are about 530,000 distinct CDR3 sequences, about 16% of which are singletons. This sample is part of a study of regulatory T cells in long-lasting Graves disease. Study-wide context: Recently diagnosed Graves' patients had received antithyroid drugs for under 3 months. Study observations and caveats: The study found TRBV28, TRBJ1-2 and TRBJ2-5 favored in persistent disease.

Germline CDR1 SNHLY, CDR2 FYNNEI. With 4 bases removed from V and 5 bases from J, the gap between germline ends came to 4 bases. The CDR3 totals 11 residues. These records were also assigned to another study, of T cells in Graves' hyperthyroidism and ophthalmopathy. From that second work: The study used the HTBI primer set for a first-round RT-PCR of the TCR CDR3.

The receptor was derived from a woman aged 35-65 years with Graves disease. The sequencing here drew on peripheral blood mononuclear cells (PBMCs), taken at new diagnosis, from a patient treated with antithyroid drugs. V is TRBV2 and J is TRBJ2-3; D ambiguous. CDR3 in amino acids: CASSGLDTQYF. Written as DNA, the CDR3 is TGTGCCAGCAGTGGACTAGATACGCAGTATTTT.